What follows are 7 T cell receptor beta chains derived from one specimen sequenced in a study of cytomegalovirus exposure and HLA in healthy donors. With 60 Vbeta and 13 Jbeta primers, the PCR was carried out. Some clones are missing from TCRdb's copy, which holds only in-frame ones; the method was immunoSEQ multiplex PCR. The profile shows 100,000 to 150,000 clones, approximately 69% of them singletons. The sample comprised PBMCs. The receptors shown here come from a man between 35 and 55 years old in good health and CMV-seropositive.

The sample holds one count of this clone. This chain links TRBV28 with TRBJ2-3, with D possibly being TRBD2 (6 bases). This CDR3 spans 15 amino acids. The V end was cut by 7 bases, the J end by 9 bases, with 23 bases between. Germline V CDR1 and CDR2: MDHEN, SYDVKM. CDR3 sequence reads: CASKRRDWNLSTQYF. Written as DNA, the CDR3 is TGTGCCAGCAAGCGCCGGGACTGGAATCTTTCGACGCAGTATTTT.

This clone has only a few counts. The chain is built from TRBV27 and TRBJ2-5; 9 nucleotides line up with TRBD1. Losses at the gene ends were 5 bases for V and 5 bases for J; bases not matched to a gene: 9. The CDR3 loop spans 15 amino acids. CDR1 and CDR2 (germline): MNHEY, SMNVEV (reference sequence). The CDR3 loop is CASSKLRDRVETQYF. The CDR3 DNA sequence: TGTGCCAGCAGTAAGCTACGGGACAGGGTGGAGACCCAGTACTTC.

This sequence joins TRBV27 and TRBJ2-1; no clear D. Deletions cut 6 bases from V and 6 bases from J, with 12 bases between. The CDR3 is 13 amino acids. The germline V gene has CDR1 MNHEY and CDR2 SMNVEV (reference sequence). The CDR3 here is CASSRPNFNEQFF. The CDR3 region has the DNA TGTGCCAGCAGCCGCCCTAACTTCAATGAGCAGTTCTTC.

The genes are TRBV11-2 and TRBJ2-4, with 9 bases lining up with TRBD1. The germline CDR1 and CDR2 sequences are SGHAT and FQNNGV. The V segment lost 0 bases and the J segment 0 bases; nucleotides outside the gene matches: 12. This CDR3 is built from 20 residues. In nucleotides, the CDR3 is TGTGCCAGCAGCTTAGAATTTCGACAGGGGGGAATTGGAGCCAAAAACATTCAGTACTTC. This gives the protein CASSLEFRQGGIGAKNIQYF. Full variable domain (rest looked up from reference TRBV11-2 and TRBJ2-4): EAGVAQSPRYKIIEKRQSVAFWCNPISGHATLYWYQQILGQGPKLLIQFQNNGVVDDSQLPKDRFSAERLKGVDSTLKIQPAKLEDSAVYLCASSLEFRQGGIGAKNIQYFGAGTRLSVL.

In its sample, this clone was seen a few times. The chain uses TRBV4-2 and TRBJ1-1; perhaps TRBD1 as D (6 bases). V was cut by 4 bases and J by 1 base, with 10 bases left in between. The CDR3 loop spans 14 amino acids. Germline V CDR1 and CDR2: LGHNA, YNFKEQ. For the CDR3, the DNA is TGTGCCAGCAGCCTGGGACACTCGAACACTGAAGCTTTCTTT. It translates to CASSLGHSNTEAFF.

CDR3 in amino acids: CASSTDRDQRQPQHF. In DNA form, the CDR3 reads TGTGCCAGCAGTACGGACAGGGACCAGAGGCAGCCCCAGCATTTT. The rearrangement uses TRBV2 and TRBJ1-5, with 8 bases fitting TRBD1. The CDR3 spans 15 residues. Germline V CDR1 and CDR2: SNHLY, FYNNEI. Trimming took 5 bases from V and 7 from J; bases not matched to a gene: 10.

The chain couples TRBV5-1 to TRBJ1-5; the D gene is possibly TRBD1 (5 bases). Germline V gene data show CDR1 as SGHRS and CDR2 as YFSETQ. This CDR3 is built from 14 residues. Trimming stripped 0 bases from V and 8 bases from J, with 12 bases between. This CDR3 reads CASSLAGGKEPQHF. The CDR3 bases are TGCGCCAGCAGCTTGGCCGGGGGGAAAGAGCCCCAGCATTTT. The full variable domain, in which reference TRBV5-1 and TRBJ1-5 provide the parts outside the CDR3, is KAGVTQTPRYLIKTRGQQVTLSCSPISGHRSVSWYQQTPGQGLQFLFEYFSETQRNKGNFPGRFSGRQFSNSRSEMNVSTLELGDSALYLCASSLAGGKEPQHFGDGTRLSIL.